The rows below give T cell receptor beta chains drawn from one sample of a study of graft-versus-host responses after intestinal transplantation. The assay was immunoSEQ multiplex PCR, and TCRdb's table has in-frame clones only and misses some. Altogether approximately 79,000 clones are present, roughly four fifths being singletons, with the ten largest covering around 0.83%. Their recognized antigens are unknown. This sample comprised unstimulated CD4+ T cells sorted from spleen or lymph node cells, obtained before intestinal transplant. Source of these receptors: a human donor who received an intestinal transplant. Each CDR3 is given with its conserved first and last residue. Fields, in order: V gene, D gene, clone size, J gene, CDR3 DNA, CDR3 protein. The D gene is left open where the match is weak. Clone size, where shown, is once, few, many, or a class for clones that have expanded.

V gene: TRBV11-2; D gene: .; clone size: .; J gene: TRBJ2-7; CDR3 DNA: TGTGCCAGCAGCCCCCAATACGAGCAGTACTTC; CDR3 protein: CASSPQYEQYF
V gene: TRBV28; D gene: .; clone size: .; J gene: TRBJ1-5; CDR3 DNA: TGTGCCAGCAGTTTATGGGGGTCGGGGAGTGATCAGCCCCAGCATTTT; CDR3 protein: CASSLWGSGSDQPQHF
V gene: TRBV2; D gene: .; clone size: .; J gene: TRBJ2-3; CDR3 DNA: TGTGCCAGCAGTGAAACGGGCACAGATACGCAGTATTTT; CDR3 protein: CASSETGTDTQYF
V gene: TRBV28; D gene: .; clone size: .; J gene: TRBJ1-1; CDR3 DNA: TGTGCCAGCAGCCGCTCACAGGGATTGGGAACTGAAGCTTTCTTT; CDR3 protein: CASSRSQGLGTEAFF
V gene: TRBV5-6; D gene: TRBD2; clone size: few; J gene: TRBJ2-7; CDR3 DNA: TGTGCCAGCAGCCTTAGCGGGGGGGCTCAGCACGAGCAGTACTTC; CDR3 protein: CASSLSGGAQHEQYF
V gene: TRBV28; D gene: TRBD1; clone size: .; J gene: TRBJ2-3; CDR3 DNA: TGTGCTGGGCAATCTAGGACAGGGGGGACAGATACGCAGTATTTT; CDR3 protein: CAGQSRTGGTDTQYF
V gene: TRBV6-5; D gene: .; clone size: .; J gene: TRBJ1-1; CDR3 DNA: TGTGCCAGCAGTTACGAAGGGGCAGGGAACACTGAAGCTTTCTTT; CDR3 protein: CASSYEGAGNTEAFF
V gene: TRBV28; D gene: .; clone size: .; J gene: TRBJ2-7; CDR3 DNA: TGTGCCAGCAGTTTAACTTACTCCTACGAGCAGTACTTC; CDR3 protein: CASSLTYSYEQYF
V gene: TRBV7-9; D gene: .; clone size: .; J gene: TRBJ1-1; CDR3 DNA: TGTGCCAGCAGCTTAGACTCTCCGAACACTGAAGCTTTCTTT; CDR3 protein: CASSLDSPNTEAFF
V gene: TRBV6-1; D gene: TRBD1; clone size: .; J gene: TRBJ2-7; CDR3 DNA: TGTGCCAGCAGCGACAGGGGAGGTGTCTACGAGCAGTACTTC; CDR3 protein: CASSDRGGVYEQYF
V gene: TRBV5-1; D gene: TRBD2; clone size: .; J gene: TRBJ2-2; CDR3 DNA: TGCGCCAGCAGCTTAAATAGCGGGATTAGCACCGGGGAGCTGTTTTTT; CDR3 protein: CASSLNSGISTGELFF
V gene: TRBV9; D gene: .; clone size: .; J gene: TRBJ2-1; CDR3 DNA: TGTGCCAGCAGCGCCCGGGGTGTGAGCTCCTACAATGAGCAGTTCTTC; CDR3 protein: CASSARGVSSYNEQFF
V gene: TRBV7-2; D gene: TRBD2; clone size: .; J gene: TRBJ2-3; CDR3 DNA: TGTGCCAGCAGCTTAGTTGGGGCGGGAGGCACAGATACGCAGTATTTT; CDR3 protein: CASSLVGAGGTDTQYF
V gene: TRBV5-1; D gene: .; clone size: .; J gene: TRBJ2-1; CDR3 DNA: TGCGCCAGCAGCACTGGGACTGGACGATACAATGAGCAGTTCTTC; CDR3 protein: CASSTGTGRYNEQFF
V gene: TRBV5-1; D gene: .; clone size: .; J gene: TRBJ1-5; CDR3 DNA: TGCGCCAGCAGCTTGGCCGGAGGGAAACAGCCCCAGCATTTT; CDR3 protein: CASSLAGGKQPQHF
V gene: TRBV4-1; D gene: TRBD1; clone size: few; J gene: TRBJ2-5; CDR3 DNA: TGCGCCAGCAGCCAGACAGGGGAGACCCAGTACTTC; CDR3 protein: CASSQTGETQYF
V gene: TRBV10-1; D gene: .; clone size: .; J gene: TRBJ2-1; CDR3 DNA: TGCGCCAGCAGTGAGTCAGCCGATGAGCAGTTCTTC; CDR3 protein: CASSESADEQFF
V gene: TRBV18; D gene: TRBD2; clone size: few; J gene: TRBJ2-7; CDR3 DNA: TGTGCCAGCTCACCCCCGGTGCCTAGCGGGATCCACGAGCAGTACTTC; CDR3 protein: CASSPPVPSGIHEQYF
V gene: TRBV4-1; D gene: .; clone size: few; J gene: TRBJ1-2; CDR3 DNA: TGCGCCAGCAGCCAAGATCGAGGGACTTTTAACTATGGCTACACCTTC; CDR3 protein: CASSQDRGTFNYGYTF
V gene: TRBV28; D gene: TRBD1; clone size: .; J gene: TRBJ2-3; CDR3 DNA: TGTGCCAGCAGTCCAGCGACAGGGAGCACAGATACGCAGTATTTT; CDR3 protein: CASSPATGSTDTQYF
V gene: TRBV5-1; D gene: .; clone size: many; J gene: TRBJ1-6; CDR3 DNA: TGCGCCAGCTCCCTCCTAGATAATTCACCCCTCCACTTT; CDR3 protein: CASSLLDNSPLHF
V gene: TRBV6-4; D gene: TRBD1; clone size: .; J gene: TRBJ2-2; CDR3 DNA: TGTGCCAGCCGCAGGGACAGGGGATACGCCGGGGAGCTGTTTTTT; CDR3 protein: CASRRDRGYAGELFF
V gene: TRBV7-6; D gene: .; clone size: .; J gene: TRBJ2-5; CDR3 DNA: TGTGCCAGCAGCTCGGGACTCGGGGAGACCCAGTACTTC; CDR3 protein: CASSSGLGETQYF
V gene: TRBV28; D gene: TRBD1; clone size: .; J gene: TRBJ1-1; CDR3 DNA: TGTGCCAGCAGTTCCGGACAGGGGGACACTGAAGCTTTCTTT; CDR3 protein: CASSSGQGDTEAFF
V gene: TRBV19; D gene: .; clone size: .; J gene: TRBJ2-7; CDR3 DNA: TGTGCCAGTAGTATAGGGGGGCGAGACCACTACGAGCAGTACTTC; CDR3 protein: CASSIGGRDHYEQYF
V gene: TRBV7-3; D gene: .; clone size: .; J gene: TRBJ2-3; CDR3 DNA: TGTGCCAGCAGCAGAACAGGGATCCGCACAGATACGCAGTATTTT; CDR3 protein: CASSRTGIRTDTQYF
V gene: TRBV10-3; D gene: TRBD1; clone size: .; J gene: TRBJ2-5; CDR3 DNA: TGTGCCATCAGAGGGGGCGCGTCCGGAGAGACCCAGTACTTC; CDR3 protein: CAIRGGASGETQYF
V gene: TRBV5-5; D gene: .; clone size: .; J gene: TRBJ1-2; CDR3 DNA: TGTGCCAGCAGTCCGGACGGGGGGCTTTATGGCTACACCTTC; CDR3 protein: CASSPDGGLYGYTF
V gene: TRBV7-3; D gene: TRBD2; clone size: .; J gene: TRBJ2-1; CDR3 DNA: TGTGCCAGCAGCGAGACTAGCGGGAGTGGCTACAATGAGCAGTTCTTC; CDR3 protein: CASSETSGSGYNEQFF
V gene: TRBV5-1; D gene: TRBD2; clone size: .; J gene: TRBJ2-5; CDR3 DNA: TGCGCCAGCAGCCGGTTGGGTACTAGCGGGGATAAGACCCAGTACTTC; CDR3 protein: CASSRLGTSGDKTQYF
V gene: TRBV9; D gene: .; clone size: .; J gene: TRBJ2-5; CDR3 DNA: TGTGCCAGCACCAAGTCCGGGGGAAGGCAAGAGACCCAGTACTTC; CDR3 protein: CASTKSGGRQETQYF
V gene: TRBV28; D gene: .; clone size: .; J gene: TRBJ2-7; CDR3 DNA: TGTGCCAGCAGTGACGACAGATTCGAGCAGTACTTC; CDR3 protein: CASSDDRFEQYF
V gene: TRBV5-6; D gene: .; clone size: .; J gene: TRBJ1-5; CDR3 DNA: TGTGCCAGCAGCTTGGCCGGGTTGTATCAGCCCCAGCATTTT; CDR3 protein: CASSLAGLYQPQHF
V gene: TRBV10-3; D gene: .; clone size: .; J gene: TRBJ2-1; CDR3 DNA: TGTGCCACGGGGGGCACCTACAATGAGCAGTTCTTC; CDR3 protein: CATGGTYNEQFF
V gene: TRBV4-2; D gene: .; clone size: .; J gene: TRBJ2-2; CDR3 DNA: TGTGCCAGCAGCCAAGATCACCAGCAGGGGTGGGAGCTGTTTTTT; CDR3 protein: CASSQDHQQGWELFF
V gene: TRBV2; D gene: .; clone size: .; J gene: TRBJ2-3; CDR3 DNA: TGTGCCAGCAGTCGGGATATGAAAGATACGCAGTATTTT; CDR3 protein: CASSRDMKDTQYF
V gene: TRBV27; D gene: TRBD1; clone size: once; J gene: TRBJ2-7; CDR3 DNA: TGTGCCAGCAGTTTATCTCGGGGACAGGGTAAGGGATACGAGCAGTACTTC; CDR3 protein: CASSLSRGQGKGYEQYF
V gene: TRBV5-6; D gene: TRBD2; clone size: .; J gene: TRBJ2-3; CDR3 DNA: TGTGCCAGCAGCTTGGTGCAGCGGGGGGTTGATACGCAGTATTTT; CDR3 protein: CASSLVQRGVDTQYF
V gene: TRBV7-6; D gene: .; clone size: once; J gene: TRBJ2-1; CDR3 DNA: TGTGCCAGCAGCTTAGCGGAAGGCGGTGAGCAGTTCTTC; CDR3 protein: CASSLAEGGEQFF
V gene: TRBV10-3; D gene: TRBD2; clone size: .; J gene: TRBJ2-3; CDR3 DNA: TGTGCCATCAGTTCAGCGGGAGGCCTCACAGATACGCAGTATTTT; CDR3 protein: CAISSAGGLTDTQYF
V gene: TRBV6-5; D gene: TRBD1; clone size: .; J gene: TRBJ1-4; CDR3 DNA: TGTGCCAGCAGGCGACAGGGGATCCGGGAAAAACTGTTTTTT; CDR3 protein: CASRRQGIREKLFF